These 32 T cell receptor beta chains originate from one sample sequenced in a study of blood T cell repertoires in COVID-19. Repertoires were generated with immunoSEQ multiplex PCR, while TCRdb's copy carries only in-frame clones and drops some. Here the sample spans approximately 150,000 clones, 65% to 80% being singletons. Sequencing used peripheral blood. These receptors were taken from a man aged 45-65 years with acute or convalescent COVID-19.

The chain employs TRBV5-1 and TRBJ1-2; D gene ambiguous. The CDR3 runs to 14 residues. Between the trimmed V and J ends, which lost 4 bases and 8 bases, there was a span of 18 bases. In germline, CDR1 is SGHRS, CDR2 YFSETQ. CDR3 amino acids: CASSPPDEANGYTF. In nucleotides, the CDR3 is TGCGCCAGCAGCCCCCCTGACGAGGCAAACGGCTACACCTTC.

This chain connects TRBV21-1 to TRBJ2-7; TRBD2, as called in the table, went unchecked against the DNA. TRBV21-1 corresponds to a pseudogene. This CDR3 has 14 amino acids. CDR3 DNA: TGTGCCAGCAGCAAAGGGGTGACTTTGTACGAGCAGTACTTC. Translating gives CASSKGVTLYEQYF.

The chain couples TRBV4-2 to TRBJ2-7; 9 bases align to TRBD2. The CDR3 has 16 amino acids. Trimming took 3 bases from V and 3 from J; bases not matched to a gene: 9. CDR1 LGHNA and CDR2 YNFKEQ come from the germline V gene. The CDR3 spells CASSQPSPAGGYEQYF. CDR3 bases: TGTGCCAGCAGCCAGCCCTCACCAGCGGGGGGCTACGAGCAGTACTTC.

V usage is TRBV2 and J usage is TRBJ2-1; D is possibly TRBD2 (5 bases). V was cut by 6 bases and J by 7 bases, with 10 bases left in between. The germline gives CDR1 SNHLY, CDR2 FYNNEI. The CDR3 is 12 residues long. The CDR3 coding sequence is TGTGCCAGCAGGGAGGACGCAAATGAGCAGTTCTTC. Translation: CASREDANEQFF.

V usage is TRBV2 and J usage is TRBJ1-4; the D gene is possibly TRBD1 (6 bases). V shed 5 bases and J shed 8 bases, with 12 bases lying between them. CDR3 length: 13 amino acids. The germline V gene encodes CDR1 SNHLY and CDR2 FYNNEI. As DNA, the CDR3 is TGTGCCAGCAGTTGGGACACAGAAGAAAAACTGTTTTTT. Its translation: CASSWDTEEKLFF.

The J gene is TRBJ1-6, the V gene TRBV5-1; 7 bases fit TRBD1. Germline CDR1 is SGHRS and CDR2 is YFSETQ. The length of the CDR3 is 15 residues. V lost 4 bases and J lost 5; bases outside the gene matches: 6. CDR3: CASSEGTDHNSPLHF. CDR3 DNA sequence: TGCGCCAGCAGCGAGGGGACAGATCATAATTCACCCCTCCACTTT.

The rearrangement joins TRBV6-5 to TRBJ1-2; possible D gene TRBD1, 6 bases. CDR1 and CDR2 from the germline V gene are MNHEY and SVGAGI. The CDR3 loop spans 12 amino acids. V was shortened by 6 bases and J by 8 bases, with 13 bases between the two germline ends. CDR3 coding DNA: TGTGCCAGCAGGCCTGACAGGCAGGGCTACACCTTC. Its translation: CASRPDRQGYTF.

This clone appeared a single time. This chain connects TRBV4-2 to TRBJ1-1; 10 bases are shared with TRBD1. Germline V gene sequence: CDR1 LGHNA, CDR2 YNFKEQ. The CDR3 length is 15 residues. The J segment lost 3 bases and the V segment lost 4 bases, leaving 5 bases of the junction unmatched. In nucleotides, the CDR3 is TGTGCCAGCAGCCGGGACAGGGGAGGGGACACTGAAGCTTTCTTT. It translates to CASSRDRGGDTEAFF.

V is TRBV11-3 and J is TRBJ2-1; 7 nucleotides line up with TRBD2. The V segment lost 3 bases and the J segment 7 bases; nucleotides outside the gene matches: 6. Germline CDR1 reads SGHNT; CDR2 reads YENEEA. The CDR3 contains 14 residues. For the CDR3, the DNA is TGTGCCAGCAGCTTCGGGGGGACGAGGAATGAGCAGTTCTTC. Protein sequence: CASSFGGTRNEQFF.

The V gene is TRBV14, the J gene TRBJ2-5; 10 bases map to TRBD2. The CDR3 extends over 16 amino acids. After removal of 4 bases from V and 0 bases from J, the junction contained 5 bases not matched to a gene. In germline, CDR1 is SGHDN, CDR2 FVKESK. The CDR3 DNA reads TGTGCCAGCAGCCGGCCGGGACTAGCGCACCAAGAGACCCAGTACTTC. Protein product: CASSRPGLAHQETQYF.

V and J are TRBV10-3 and TRBJ1-6; D is unresolved. Looked up from germline, CDR1 is ENHRY and CDR2 is SYGVKD. This CDR3 has 15 amino acids. With 10 bases removed from V and 0 bases from J, the gap between germline ends came to 13 bases. This CDR3 is CATAPESSYNSPLHF. DNA for the CDR3: TGTGCCACCGCCCCGGAGAGCTCCTATAATTCACCCCTCCACTTT.

J is TRBJ1-1 and V is TRBV10-2; 7 nucleotides agree with TRBD1. The CDR3 covers 14 residues. Germline V gene sequence: CDR1 WSHSY, CDR2 SAAADI. V shed 0 bases, J shed 4 bases, and the junction held 2 bases outside the gene matches. The CDR3 nucleotides read TGCGCCAGCAGTGAGTCGTCAGGGGGCACTGAAGCTTTCTTT. Translated: CASSESSGGTEAFF.

The chain employs TRBV13 and TRBJ2-5; 12 bases map to TRBD2. J was trimmed by 5 bases and V by 4 bases; bases with no gene match: 5. This CDR3 comprises 15 residues. Per the germline V gene, CDR1 is PRHDT and CDR2 is FYEKMQ (reference sequence). DNA of the CDR3: TGTGCCAGCAGCTCTCGGACTAGCGGGGCCGAGACCCAGTACTTC. As protein: CASSSRTSGAETQYF.

The chain uses TRBV10-1 and TRBJ2-1; possible D gene TRBD2, 6 bases. Deletions cut 6 bases from V and 8 bases from J, with 17 bases between. The CDR3 loop spans 14 amino acids. Germline V gene lookup returns CDR1 WNHNN and CDR2 SYGVQD (reference sequence). The CDR3 sequence: CASSPGLTNDEQFF. CDR3 nucleotide sequence: TGCGCCAGCAGCCCGGGACTGACCAACGATGAGCAGTTCTTC.

This clone showed up just a few times. CDR3 sequence reads: CASSSHDSWNQPQHF. CDR3 DNA sequence: TGTGCCAGTAGTTCCCATGACAGTTGGAATCAGCCCCAGCATTTT. The chain combines TRBV19 with TRBJ1-5; TRBD1 might be the D (5 bases). Germline V lookup: CDR1 LNHDA, CDR2 SQIVND (reference sequence). This CDR3 has 15 amino acids. Trimming took 5 bases from V and 4 from J, leaving 15 bases between them. Variable domain in full (rest from reference TRBV19 and TRBJ1-5): DGGITQSPKYLFRKEGQNVTLSCEQNLNHDAMYWYRQDPGQGLRLIYYSQIVNDFQKGDIAEGYSVSREKKESFPLTVTSAQKNPTAFYLCASSSHDSWNQPQHFGDGTRLSIL.

The CDR3 sequence: CASSADRENTIYF. CDR3 DNA sequence: TGTGCCAGCAGCGCCGACAGGGAGAACACCATATATTTT. The chain has TRBV11-2 and TRBJ1-3, with 7 bases fitting TRBD1. The CDR3 covers 13 residues. Per the germline V gene, CDR1 is SGHAT and CDR2 is FQNNGV. The V segment lost 5 bases and the J segment 7 bases; nucleotides outside the gene matches: 5.

This chain uses TRBV9 with TRBJ1-4; TRBD1 is a possible D gene (6 bases). The CDR3 contains 15 residues. The V end lost 0 bases, the J end lost 2 bases, and 8 bases lay between the germline ends. Germline values: CDR1 SGDLS, CDR2 YYNGEE. The CDR3 nucleotides read TGTGCCAGCAGCGTAGGCGGGGGCACTAATGAAAAACTGTTTTTT. This codes for CASSVGGGTNEKLFF.

This clone has just one count. The CDR3 nucleotides read TGTGCCAGCAGTGAACAGGGACAGGGAAACACCATATATTTT. Amino acid sequence: CASSEQGQGNTIYF. The chain links TRBV6-1 to TRBJ1-3; 7 bases are shared with TRBD1. Germline loops: CDR1 MNHNS, CDR2 SASEGT. V was pared by 2 bases and J by 4 bases, with 2 bases of the junction left unmatched. This CDR3 is 14 amino acids long.

V usage is TRBV5-1 and J usage is TRBJ2-2; TRBD1 might be the D (6 bases). Germline V gene data show CDR1 as SGHRS and CDR2 as YFSETQ. The CDR3 contains 15 residues. V dropped 2 bases and J dropped 7 bases, with 15 bases sitting between them. The CDR3 DNA reads TGCGCCAGCAGCTTAAGAACAGGGCCCCACGGGGAGCTGTTTTTT. Its protein product is CASSLRTGPHGELFF.

This clone turned up a few times. The rearrangement uses TRBV3-1 (or the pseudogene TRBV3-2) and TRBJ1-1; weak D call: TRBD1 (6 bases). Per the germline V gene, CDR1 is LGHDT and CDR2 is YNNKEL (reference sequence). The V gene lost 4 bases and the J gene lost 8 bases, with 14 bases spanning the gap. The CDR3 is 13 amino acids. The CDR3 sequence is CASSRRGGSEAFF. The CDR3 DNA follows: TGTGCCAGCAGCCGAAGGGGGGGATCCGAAGCTTTCTTT.

J is TRBJ2-3 and V is TRBV9, with a tentative D call TRBD2 (7 bases). This CDR3 region has 15 residues. In germline, CDR1 is SGDLS, CDR2 YYNGEE. The V end lost 3 bases, the J end lost 2 bases, and 13 bases lay between the germline ends. The CDR3 region is CASSDRGGPTDTQYF. The CDR3 DNA is TGTGCCAGCAGCGATAGGGGGGGACCCACAGATACGCAGTATTTT.

This sequence joins TRBV5-8 and TRBJ1-2, with 10 bases matching TRBD1. The V segment lost 4 bases and the J segment 8 bases; nucleotides outside the gene matches: 8. The CDR3 is 14 amino acids. Germline V gene data show CDR1 as SGHTS and CDR2 as YDEGEE. This CDR3 reads CASSARQGAYGYTF. The CDR3 bases are TGTGCCAGCAGCGCACGACAGGGGGCTTACGGCTACACCTTC. The whole variable domain, remainder taken from reference TRBV5-8 and TRBJ1-2, is EAGVTQSPTHLIKTRGQQATLRCSPISGHTSVYWYQQALGLGLQFLLWYDEGEERNRGNFPPRFSGRQFPNYSSELNVNALELEDSALYLCASSARQGAYGYTFGSGTRLTVV.

The chain is built from TRBV5-5 and TRBJ2-7, with TRBD2 matching 7 bases. The germline gives CDR1 SGHKS, CDR2 YYEKEE (reference sequence). V lost 4 bases to trimming and J lost 2 bases; unmatched junction nucleotides: 6. The CDR3 has 14 amino acids. The CDR3 DNA follows: TGTGCCAGCAGCCTGGCACGGGGGGCCTACGAGCAGTACTTC. As protein: CASSLARGAYEQYF.

The rearrangement uses TRBV14 and TRBJ1-1; 9 positions match TRBD1. V gave up 4 bases and J gave up 6 bases; unmatched junction bases: 3. The germline V gene encodes CDR1 SGHDN and CDR2 FVKESK. The CDR3 length is 13 residues. The CDR3 reads CASSPWDRAEAFF. Written as DNA, the CDR3 is TGTGCCAGCAGCCCCTGGGACAGGGCTGAAGCTTTCTTT.

V and J are TRBV30 and TRBJ1-3; 7 nucleotides line up with TRBD1. This CDR3 region has 13 residues. Per germline, CDR1 GTSNPN and CDR2 SVGIG (reference sequence). Losses at the gene ends were 5 bases for V and 7 bases for J; bases not matched to a gene: 8. The CDR3 region has the DNA TGTGCCTGGGTTCAAGGGGGCGGTAACACCATATATTTT. The encoded protein is CAWVQGGGNTIYF.

The chain uses TRBV12-3 or TRBV12-4 and TRBJ2-2; D is ambiguous. V lost 1 base and J 5 bases, leaving 5 bases between the germline ends. This CDR3 is 13 amino acids long. DNA for the CDR3: TGTGCCAGCAGTTTAGAACGGACCGGGGAGCTGTTTTTT. Amino acid sequence: CASSLERTGELFF.

This clone was detected only once. V usage is TRBV7-2 and J usage is TRBJ2-2, with TRBD1 matching 11 bases. From germline, CDR1 is SGHTA and CDR2 FQGNSA. The CDR3 runs 15 residues. V gave up 5 bases and J gave up 5 bases; unmatched junction bases: 4. CDR3 region: CASSTRDRGTGELFF. The CDR3 bases are TGTGCCAGCAGCACCCGGGACAGGGGGACCGGGGAGCTGTTTTTT.

V gene TRBV4-1 combines with J gene TRBJ1-1; 7 positions agree with TRBD1. Trimming took 2 bases from V and 0 from J; bases not matched to a gene: 3. The CDR3 spans 15 residues. Per germline, CDR1 MGHRA and CDR2 YSYEKL. The CDR3 loop reads CASSQLTGLNTEAFF. The CDR3 DNA is TGCGCCAGCAGCCAATTGACAGGGCTGAACACTGAAGCTTTCTTT.

J is TRBJ1-4 and V is TRBV30, with TRBD1 matching over 8 bases. V dropped 5 bases and J dropped 8; count of bases not matched to a gene: 7. Germline CDR1 reads GTSNPN; CDR2 reads SVGIG (reference sequence). The CDR3 covers 13 residues. CDR3: CAWGTGAQEKLFF. DNA of the CDR3: TGTGCCTGGGGGACAGGAGCGCAAGAAAAACTGTTTTTT.

V gene TRBV2 combines with J gene TRBJ2-4; 8 bases agree with TRBD1. The V and J ends lost 6 bases and 6 bases, in that order; junction bases with no gene match: 1. The CDR3 is 12 amino acids. Germline lookup yields CDR1 SNHLY and CDR2 FYNNEI. CDR3 nucleotides: TGTGCCAGCAGAGACAGGGGAAACATTCAGTACTTC. Its protein product is CASRDRGNIQYF.

The gene calls are TRBV6-4 and TRBJ2-4; 8 positions agree with TRBD2. This CDR3 contains 18 residues. V shed 0 bases and J 4 bases; nucleotides not matched to a gene: 11. Germline assignment: CDR1 MRHNA and CDR2 SNTAGT. This CDR3 reads CASSDSRASGGRKNIQYF. The CDR3 DNA follows: TGTGCCAGCAGTGACTCTCGGGCCAGCGGGGGCCGAAAAAACATTCAGTACTTC.

The CDR3 loop is CATSEYRDGTDTQYF. The CDR3 DNA reads TGTGCCACCAGTGAGTACAGGGACGGCACAGATACGCAGTATTTT. V and J are TRBV24-1 and TRBJ2-3, with D tentatively TRBD1 (6 bases). Trimming pared 4 bases from V and 1 base from J, leaving 11 bases between. Germline CDR1 is KGHDR and CDR2 is SFDVKD. The CDR3 spans 15 residues.